This paragraph reports one T cell receptor beta chain. The source of the sample is a study of blood T cell repertoires in COVID-19. For the study at large: Acute-phase and convalescent COVID-19 samples originated in the United States, Italy and Spain. T cells, B-cell-depleted T cells, or PBMCs provided the cDNA or gDNA that served as material.

The ends were cut back, 5 bases at V and 6 bases at J, with 17 bases in the middle. The CDR3 sequence is 15 residues long. Germline lookup yields CDR1 SNHLY and CDR2 FYNNEI. Original data processing: Reference gene primer amplification yielded estimated nucleated cell counts. The assay was immunoSEQ multiplex PCR, and TCRdb's table has in-frame clones only and misses some. V and J calls and clone size are those listed in that table; D and trimming were worked out from the DNA. The sample includes some 54,000 clones, about 91% of them seen just once. This receptor was obtained from a man aged 55-75 years with acute or convalescent COVID-19. V and J are TRBV2 and TRBJ2-1; TRBD2 is a possible D gene (6 bases). The source material was peripheral blood. CDR3 DNA sequence: TGTGCCAGCAGTACTAACCCCCGGGGGATCAATGAGCAGTTCTTC. It translates to CASSTNPRGINEQFF.